The rows below give T cell receptor beta chains drawn from one sample of a study of response to subunit inactivated influenza vaccine. TCRdb redid the calling of the RT-PCR reads with MiXCR, one entry per CDR3 protein. The sample lists some 540,000 distinct CDR3 sequences, under 30% seen once, with 2.8% in the top ten. The same data also went into a second study, on T cells expressing NK-cell markers.

The input for sequencing was CD4+ T cells sorted from PBMCs, taken less than 13 days after vaccination. These receptors came from a man in his forties or fifties who received an inactivated influenza vaccine. The CDR3 runs from the conserved cysteine through the conserved F or W. Fields, in order: V gene, CDR3 protein.

v_call: TRBV9
cdr3_aa: CASSVGLGEFYEQYF

v_call: TRBV10-2
cdr3_aa: CASSESNSEAFF

v_call: TRBV7-9
cdr3_aa: CASSIETAYEQYF

v_call: TRBV20-1
cdr3_aa: CSARRGQGEETQYF

v_call: TRBV28
cdr3_aa: CASSSLRWDGAYEQYF

v_call: TRBV12-3/TRBV12-4
cdr3_aa: CASIDRGQVGELFF

v_call: TRBV12-3/TRBV12-4
cdr3_aa: CASSLDGLAKNIQYF

v_call: TRBV5-5
cdr3_aa: CASSAIAWTSTDTQYF

v_call: TRBV7-8
cdr3_aa: CASSFRASSYNSPLHF

v_call: TRBV11-2
cdr3_aa: CASSLDRAGGGGTDTQYF

v_call: TRBV12-3/TRBV12-4
cdr3_aa: CASSTDRDTHTDTQYF

v_call: TRBV11-2
cdr3_aa: CASSHRSTGGAGANVLTF

v_call: TRBV10-3
cdr3_aa: CAISDLLGEETQYF

v_call: TRBV15
cdr3_aa: CATSRAGAGANVLTF